These 21 T cell receptor beta chains share one sample of origin, sequenced in a study of lymphopenia after photon versus proton radiotherapy. Profiled with immunoSEQ multiplex PCR; TCRdb holds only in-frame clones, not every one. The data show 20,000 or so clones, with around 90% seen just once and roughly 9.6% held by the top ten. This sample comprised peripheral blood, obtained from a patient treated with proton-based radiotherapy. The receptors were gathered from a woman in her seventies with pancreatic cancer. Some clones in this sample may be carry-over from other donors' samples.

This chain uses TRBV19 with TRBJ1-6; D unresolved. From germline, CDR1 is LNHDA and CDR2 SQIVND (reference sequence). The CDR3 contains 15 residues. Trimming took 10 bases from V and 8 from J, leaving 21 bases between them. CDR3 bases: TGTGCCACCAAACCTCCAAGGGCAGAACATTCACCCCTCCACTTT. Its protein is CATKPPRAEHSPLHF.

The chain recombines TRBV7-2 with TRBJ1-3, with 8 nucleotides matching TRBD1. Trimming took 2 bases from V and 4 from J; bases not matched to a gene: 16. Germline V gene lookup returns CDR1 SGHTA and CDR2 FQGNSA. The CDR3 has 19 residues. Here the CDR3 reads CASSLYIMGAGGLGNTIYF. The CDR3 DNA reads as TGTGCCAGCAGCTTATATATTATGGGGGCAGGGGGCCTAGGAAACACCATATATTTT.

The chain joins TRBV27 to TRBJ2-1, with unresolved D. The CDR3 covers 15 residues. V shed 6 bases and J shed 5 bases, with 17 bases lying between them. The germline V gene has CDR1 MNHEY and CDR2 SMNVEV (reference sequence). CDR3 sequence (DNA): TGTGCCAGCAGACAGAAGGGTACGATTAACAATGAGCAGTTCTTC. It codes for CASRQKGTINNEQFF.

The chain employs TRBV28 and TRBJ2-1; 8 bases are a match to TRBD2. Germline CDR1 reads MDHEN; CDR2 reads SYDVKM. The V segment lost 2 bases and the J segment 7 bases; nucleotides outside the gene matches: 10. This CDR3 comprises 16 residues. Here the CDR3 reads CASSLLSQRELNEQFF. The CDR3 coding sequence is TGTGCCAGCAGTTTACTCTCCCAGCGGGAGTTGAATGAGCAGTTCTTC.

The genes are TRBV11-2 and TRBJ2-3; no clear D gene. CDR1 and CDR2 (germline): SGHAT, FQNNGV. V lost 1 base to trimming and J lost 2 bases, with 1 base between them. The CDR3 contains 12 residues. As DNA, the CDR3 is TGTGCCAGCAGCTTAGTCACAGATACGCAGTATTTT. Translating gives CASSLVTDTQYF.

The chain joins TRBV5-1 to TRBJ1-4, with 11 bases aligning to TRBD1. CDR3 length equals 14 residues. The trim removed 4 bases at V and 7 bases at J, leaving 3 bases unmatched. The V gene's germline CDR1 is SGHRS and CDR2 YFSETQ. CDR3 DNA: TGCGCCAGCAGCAGGGACAGGGGGAGTGAAAAACTGTTTTTT. Protein product: CASSRDRGSEKLFF.

The chain has TRBV6-1 and TRBJ2-3; 9 bases fit TRBD1. CDR1 and CDR2 (germline): MNHNS, SASEGT. The junction had 9 bases not matched to a gene; V was cut back by 6 bases and J by 5 bases. This CDR3 spans 15 amino acids. The CDR3 sequence is CASRQPGTGIDTQYF. The DNA for the CDR3 is TGTGCCAGCAGACAGCCCGGGACAGGGATAGATACGCAGTATTTT.

The genes are TRBV9 and TRBJ1-5, with D perhaps matching TRBD1 (5 bases). CDR1 and CDR2 (germline): SGDLS, YYNGEE. The V end lost 0 bases, the J end lost 5 bases, and 9 bases lay between the germline ends. This CDR3 comprises 14 residues. CDR3 amino acids: CASSVGGGDQPQHF. In nucleotides, the CDR3 is TGTGCCAGCAGCGTAGGGGGAGGGGATCAGCCCCAGCATTTT.

J is TRBJ2-5 and V is TRBV6-5, with 9 positions matching TRBD1. Germline CDR1 reads MNHEY; CDR2 reads SVGAGI. The CDR3 has 16 amino acids. The junction had 6 bases not matched to a gene; V was cut back by 2 bases and J by 2 bases. The CDR3 reads CASSYRKTGGQETQYF. CDR3 DNA sequence: TGTGCCAGCAGTTACCGCAAGACAGGGGGACAAGAGACCCAGTACTTC.

The chain combines TRBV11-2 with TRBJ2-7; D might be TRBD2 (5 bases). The CDR3 runs to 15 residues. Looked up from germline, CDR1 is SGHAT and CDR2 is FQNNGV. With 7 bases removed from V and 6 bases from J, the gap between germline ends came to 22 bases. This CDR3 is CASIHAGVRNGEQYF. CDR3 nucleotides: TGTGCCAGCATCCACGCCGGGGTCCGAAACGGCGAGCAGTACTTC.

The chain is built from TRBV19 and TRBJ1-1, with D perhaps matching TRBD1 (6 bases). Germline CDR1 is LNHDA and CDR2 is SQIVND (reference sequence). The CDR3 has 16 amino acids. Trimming pared 3 bases from V and 1 base from J, leaving 15 bases between. CDR3 nucleotides: TGTGCCAGTAGTATTGCAATGGGACACAGGAACACTGAAGCTTTCTTT. This translates into CASSIAMGHRNTEAFF.

This chain joins TRBV5-1 and TRBJ2-5; a weak D match, TRBD2 (6 bases). Trimming removed 0 bases from V and 3 bases from J, with 15 bases in between. The CDR3 consists of 16 residues. CDR1 and CDR2 (germline): SGHRS, YFSETQ. CDR3 nucleotides: TGCGCCAGCAGCTTGGGCCTATCTGTAGCGGAAGAGACCCAGTACTTC. Translated, it gives CASSLGLSVAEETQYF.

The chain uses TRBV19 and TRBJ1-2; D not resolved. The germline V and J ends were trimmed by 10 bases and 5 bases, with 14 bases remaining between them. This CDR3 spans 12 amino acids. CDR1 is LNHDA and CDR2 is SQIVND in the germline V gene (reference sequence). CDR3 loop: CATKLGSYGYTF. The CDR3 bases are TGTGCCACCAAGTTAGGGTCTTATGGCTACACCTTC.

This clone was observed a single time. This rearrangement joins TRBV29-1 to TRBJ2-1; D ambiguous. The CDR3 runs 14 residues. Per the germline V gene, CDR1 is SQVTM and CDR2 is ANQGSEA. V lost 5 bases and J lost 6, with 17 bases in between. The CDR3 sequence: CSVSRPGSSNEQFF. DNA of the CDR3: TGCAGCGTTTCAAGACCTGGATCGAGCAATGAGCAGTTCTTC.

The rearrangement uses TRBV28 and TRBJ2-7; 7 nucleotides line up with TRBD1. The CDR3 has 15 residues. Trimming took 6 bases from V and 1 from J; bases not matched to a gene: 9. Germline CDR1 reads MDHEN; CDR2 reads SYDVKM. The CDR3 nucleotides read TGTGCCAGCAGGGGGGACAGAACCCTTTCCTACGAGCAGTACTTC. Translating gives CASRGDRTLSYEQYF. Based on the CDR3 plus reference TRBV28 and TRBJ2-7, the full variable domain is DVKVTQSSRYLVKRTGEKVFLECVQDMDHENMFWYRQDPGLGLRLIYFSYDVKMKEKGDIPEGYSVSREKKERFSLILESASTNQTSMYLCASRGDRTLSYEQYFGPGTRLTVT.

The chain is built from TRBV6-5 and TRBJ2-7; 8 bases are shared with TRBD1. V was clipped by 5 bases and J by 4 bases; unmatched bases: 4. This CDR3 comprises 13 residues. Per the germline V gene, CDR1 is MNHEY and CDR2 is SVGAGI. CDR3 sequence: CASSKGQVYEQYF. CDR3 DNA: TGTGCCAGCAGTAAGGGACAGGTATACGAGCAGTACTTC.

The V gene is TRBV18, the J gene TRBJ2-7; 9 bases line up with TRBD1. Germline V gene data show CDR1 as KGHSH and CDR2 as LQKENI. The CDR3 runs 18 residues. V lost 9 bases to trimming and J lost 4 bases; unmatched junction nucleotides: 22. The CDR3 reads CASSGGQGSPFSYYEQYF. CDR3 nucleotides: TGTGCCAGTTCGGGCGGACAGGGGAGCCCATTTTCCTATTACGAGCAGTACTTC.

The rearrangement uses TRBV5-5 and TRBJ1-1; 8 nucleotides line up with TRBD1. The CDR3 consists of 15 residues. Germline V gives CDR1 SGHKS, CDR2 YYEKEE (reference sequence). V shed 4 bases, J shed 2 bases, and the junction held 7 bases outside the gene matches. CDR3 protein: CASSDRQGINTEAFF. The DNA for the CDR3 is TGTGCCAGCAGCGATAGACAGGGGATCAACACTGAAGCTTTCTTT.

J is TRBJ2-7 and V is TRBV6-5; D remains unclear. Germline V gene data show CDR1 as MNHEY and CDR2 as SVGAGI. This CDR3 has 13 amino acids. V was cut by 0 bases and J by 4 bases, with 7 bases left in between. CDR3 DNA: TGTGCCAGCAGTTACTCCCATCGGTACGAGCAGTACTTC. Amino acid sequence: CASSYSHRYEQYF.

This chain connects TRBV21-1 to TRBJ1-1. TRBV21-1 is assigned pseudogene status. The CDR3 loop spans 10 amino acids. CDR3 in amino acids: CASTTEGAFF. The CDR3 DNA sequence: TGTGCCAGCACTACCGAGGGGGCTTTCTTT.

The genes are TRBV29-1 and TRBJ1-1; D is perhaps TRBD1 (6 bases). The ends were cut back, 6 bases at V and 1 base at J, with 9 bases in the middle. The CDR3 is 12 residues long. Germline-derived CDR1 and CDR2 are SQVTM and ANQGSEA. CDR3 protein: CSVEGGNTEAFF. The CDR3 region has the DNA TGCAGCGTCGAGGGGGGGAACACTGAAGCTTTCTTT.